This T cell receptor (beta chain) appears in the sequencing data of a study of cytomegalovirus exposure and HLA in healthy donors. Study-level background: The use of the same platform for the 130 or so validation repertoires and the 600 to 800 first-cohort repertoires was reported by a later analysis.

Germline lookup yields CDR1 MNHNS and CDR2 SASEGT. The CDR3 contains 13 residues. Between the trimmed V and J ends, which lost 1 base and 3 bases, there was a span of 6 bases. Measured with immunoSEQ multiplex PCR; TCRdb has only the in-frame clones, and not every one. The data show some 330,000 clones, 70% to 90% seen once. Sample: PBMCs. This receptor was identified in a woman in her late teens or twenties in good health and CMV-seronegative. This chain uses TRBV6-1 with TRBJ1-2, with unresolved D. CDR3 sequence: CASSEDGDYGYTF. CDR3 in DNA: TGTGCCAGCAGTGAAGACGGAGACTATGGCTACACCTTC.